A single sample gave rise to the 14 T cell receptor beta chains below, sequenced in a study of blood T cell repertoires in COVID-19. Sequencing was performed with immunoSEQ multiplex PCR; in TCRdb, only in-frame clones are kept and a portion is missing. This table holds under 120,000 clones, roughly 80% found once. Sequencing input: peripheral blood. All receptors come from a man in his 70s with active or convalescent COVID-19.

The chain carries TRBV11-2 and TRBJ2-7; 7 bases map to TRBD1. CDR1 and CDR2 from the germline V gene are SGHAT and FQNNGV. V shed 5 bases, J shed 3 bases, and the junction held 4 bases outside the gene matches. CDR3 size: 13 residues. CDR3 sequence reads: CASSPGQVYEQYF. In DNA, the CDR3 is TGTGCCAGCAGCCCCGGACAGGTCTACGAGCAGTACTTC.

J is TRBJ1-2 and V is TRBV5-8; a possible D gene is TRBD1 (5 bases). The length of the CDR3 is 13 residues. Germline values: CDR1 SGHTS, CDR2 YDEGEE. The germline V and J ends were trimmed by 4 bases and 10 bases, with 17 bases remaining between them. CDR3 in DNA: TGTGCCAGCAGCACCGACAGCTCCCTCTCCTACACCTTC. Residues: CASSTDSSLSYTF.

The rearrangement uses TRBV6-6 and TRBJ1-2; a possible D gene is TRBD1 (6 bases). CDR1 and CDR2 from the germline V gene are MNHNY and SVGAGI (reference sequence). The CDR3 spans 15 residues. Trimming stripped 2 bases from V and 3 bases from J, with 13 bases between. The CDR3, as DNA: TGTGCCAGCAGTTACAAAGGGGGGGCACACTATGGCTACACCTTC. Residues: CASSYKGGAHYGYTF.

J is TRBJ1-2 and V is TRBV19; 7 nucleotides match TRBD1. With 6 bases clipped from V and 4 bases from J, the junction kept 14 bases outside the gene matches. Germline CDR1 is LNHDA and CDR2 is SQIVND (reference sequence). CDR3 length equals 16 residues. The CDR3 DNA sequence: TGTGCCAGTAGAGGGGGCACCTACGGGACAACCTATGGCTACACCTTC. This translates into CASRGGTYGTTYGYTF.

This chain connects TRBV9 to TRBJ1-1; 7 nucleotides agree with TRBD1. The J segment lost 8 bases and the V segment lost 3 bases, leaving 7 bases of the junction unmatched. Germline V gives CDR1 SGDLS, CDR2 YYNGEE. The CDR3 is 13 residues long. CDR3 sequence reads: CASSGTTQGEAFF. The CDR3 coding sequence is TGTGCCAGCAGCGGGACTACACAGGGGGAAGCTTTCTTT.

Only one count was recorded for this clone. The V call is TRBV6-5, the J call TRBJ2-7; 7 bases map to TRBD2. Germline CDR1 is MNHEY and CDR2 is SVGAGI. Germline trimming cut 7 bases from V and 5 bases from J; bases unmatched to any gene: 11. The CDR3 is 14 amino acids. CDR3 DNA: TGTGCCAGCACCTCTTGGGGGGGGACCAACGAGCAGTACTTC. This sequence encodes CASTSWGGTNEQYF.

This clone has just a few counts. The CDR3 sequence: CASGPGQGNTEAFF. The CDR3 coding sequence is TGTGCTAGTGGCCCTGGACAGGGGAACACTGAAGCTTTCTTT. This chain uses TRBV12-5 with TRBJ1-1, with 8 bases fitting TRBD1. CDR1 and CDR2 (germline): LGHNT, FRNRAP. The CDR3 extends over 14 amino acids. The J segment lost 1 base and the V segment lost 6 bases, leaving 4 bases of the junction unmatched.

This chain connects TRBV9 to TRBJ2-1; 12 nucleotides agree with TRBD2. Germline loops: CDR1 SGDLS, CDR2 YYNGEE. The CDR3 runs to 17 residues. J gave up 3 bases and V 4 bases, and 8 bases lay outside the gene matches. The CDR3 nucleotides are TGTGCCAGCAGCCGTGGGCTAGCGGGAGGGCTCTACAATGAGCAGTTCTTC. Residues: CASSRGLAGGLYNEQFF. Based on the CDR3 plus reference TRBV9 and TRBJ2-1, the full variable domain is DSGVTQTPKHLITATGQRVTLRCSPRSGDLSVYWYQQSLDQGLQFLIQYYNGEERAKGNILERFSAQQFPDLHSELNLSSLELGDSALYFCASSRGLAGGLYNEQFFGPGTRLTVL.

V usage is TRBV18 and J usage is TRBJ2-7; no definite D call. Germline-derived CDR1 and CDR2 are KGHSH and LQKENI. Trimming left V 2 bases short and J 6 bases short, with 14 bases between. The CDR3 loop spans 14 amino acids. The CDR3: CASSPETLRGEQYF. In nucleotides, the CDR3 is TGTGCCAGCTCACCAGAGACGCTGAGAGGCGAGCAGTACTTC.

The rearrangement uses TRBV19 and TRBJ1-2; 7 positions match TRBD1. The V and J ends lost 9 bases and 2 bases, in that order; junction bases with no gene match: 3. CDR1 and CDR2 from the germline V gene are LNHDA and SQIVND (reference sequence). This CDR3 is 12 amino acids long. The CDR3, as DNA: TGTGCCAGCGCGGGACAGAACTATGGCTACACCTTC. Its translation: CASAGQNYGYTF.

This clone came up many times. The V gene is TRBV2, the J gene TRBJ2-2; 8 bases align to TRBD1. The CDR3 has 15 amino acids. V lost 8 bases to trimming and J lost 1 base; unmatched junction nucleotides: 6. CDR1 SNHLY and CDR2 FYNNEI come from the germline V gene. The chain's CDR3 is CASQQGGWNTGELFF. CDR3 DNA sequence: TGTGCCAGCCAACAGGGGGGTTGGAACACCGGGGAGCTGTTTTTT.

CDR3 protein: CASSITGRNNEQFF. CDR3 sequence (DNA): TGCGCCAGCAGCATCACCGGGAGAAACAATGAGCAGTTCTTC. The chain couples TRBV5-1 to TRBJ2-1, with D maybe TRBD2 (6 bases). The CDR3 covers 14 residues. V was shortened by 4 bases and J by 5 bases, with 13 bases between the two germline ends. Germline CDR1 SGHRS, CDR2 YFSETQ. The entire variable domain, with the rest obtained from reference TRBV5-1 and TRBJ2-1, is as follows: KAGVTQTPRYLIKTRGQQVTLSCSPISGHRSVSWYQQTPGQGLQFLFEYFSETQRNKGNFPGRFSGRQFSNSRSEMNVSTLELGDSALYLCASSITGRNNEQFFGPGTRLTVL.

As for this clone: The limits of the CDR3 on the DNA are not certain, so only TCRdb's listed CDR3 is given. The chain recombines TRBV21-1 with TRBJ2-3; TRBD2 reflects the table's D call only, with no check against the DNA. TRBV21-1 is designated a pseudogene. Termini included, the CDR3 measures 19 amino acids. The CDR3 spells CASRKFGSGTSGSTDTQYF.

The chain is built from TRBV7-3 and TRBJ2-7; D might be TRBD1 (6 bases). V was trimmed by 1 base and J by 4 bases, leaving 23 bases between them. The CDR3 sequence is 18 residues long. Germline V CDR1 and CDR2: SGHTA, FQGTGA. CDR3 amino acids: CASSLSRKVRGNRYEQYF. CDR3 DNA sequence: TGTGCCAGCAGCTTAAGTCGTAAGGTCAGGGGAAACCGATACGAGCAGTACTTC.